This T cell receptor (beta chain) was captured in a study of T cells after somatic rescue of genetic block. The repertoire was sequenced with immunoSEQ multiplex PCR; TCRdb's copy has only in-frame clones and lacks some. The sample records roughly 110,000 clones, under 95% being singletons. Germline V gene sequence: CDR1 LNHDA, CDR2 SQIVND (reference sequence). The CDR3 loop spans 11 amino acids. V was cut by 3 bases and J by 5 bases, with 4 bases left in between. The sample comprised peripheral blood mononuclear cells (PBMCs). V is TRBV19 and J is TRBJ1-1, with D unresolved. The clonotype was recovered from a woman younger than 35. CDR3 sequence: CASSIGTEAFF. In DNA, the CDR3 is TGTGCCAGTAGTATTGGTACTGAAGCTTTCTTT.